The text below deals with one T cell receptor beta chain. The data were taken from a study of blood T cell repertoires in COVID-19. CDR1 SGHRS and CDR2 YFSETQ come from the germline V gene. This CDR3 region has 16 residues. With 0 bases removed from V and 6 bases from J, the gap between germline ends came to 15 bases. Sequencing was performed with immunoSEQ multiplex PCR; in TCRdb, only in-frame clones are kept and a portion is missing. This sample has under 75,000 clones; 80% occur once, and the top ten carry roughly 20%. The material sequenced was peripheral blood. The TCR originated in a man in his 70s who had recovered from COVID-19. The chain carries TRBV5-1 and TRBJ2-2, with D possibly being TRBD2 (6 bases). The chain's CDR3 is CASSLALRLEAGELFF. CDR3 nucleotides: TGCGCCAGCAGCTTGGCCCTCAGACTAGAGGCCGGGGAGCTGTTTTTT.